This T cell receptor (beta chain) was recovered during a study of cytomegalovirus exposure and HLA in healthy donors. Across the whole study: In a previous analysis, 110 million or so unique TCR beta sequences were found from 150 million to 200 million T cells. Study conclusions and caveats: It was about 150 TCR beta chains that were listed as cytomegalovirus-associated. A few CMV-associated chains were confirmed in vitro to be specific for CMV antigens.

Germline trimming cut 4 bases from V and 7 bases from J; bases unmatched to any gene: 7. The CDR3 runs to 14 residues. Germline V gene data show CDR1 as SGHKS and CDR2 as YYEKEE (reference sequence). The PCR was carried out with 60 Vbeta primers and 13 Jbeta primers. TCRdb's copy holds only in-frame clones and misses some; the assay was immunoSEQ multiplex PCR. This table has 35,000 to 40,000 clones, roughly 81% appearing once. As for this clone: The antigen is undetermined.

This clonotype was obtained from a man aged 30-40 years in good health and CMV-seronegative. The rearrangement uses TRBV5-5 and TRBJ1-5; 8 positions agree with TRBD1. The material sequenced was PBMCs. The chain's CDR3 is CASSRGQAGQPQHF. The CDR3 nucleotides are TGTGCCAGCAGCCGGGGACAGGCGGGGCAGCCCCAGCATTTT.